What follows describes a single T cell receptor (beta chain). This CDR3 is 15 amino acids long. V lost 7 bases, J lost 6 bases, and 19 bases lay in between. The germline gives CDR1 WNHNN, CDR2 SYGVQD (reference sequence). The data stem from a study of blood T cell repertoires in COVID-19. As originally analysed: It was from reference gene primer amplification that nucleated cell counts were estimated. Assay: immunoSEQ multiplex PCR; the TCRdb copy retains only in-frame clones and omits some. V and J calls and clone size follow that table, whereas D and trimming were derived from the DNA. The sample lists approximately 390,000 clones, roughly 90% occurring once.

Sequenced input: peripheral blood. The TCR originated in a man younger than 35 with active or convalescent COVID-19. The V call is TRBV10-1, the J call TRBJ1-5; D uncertain. The CDR3, as DNA: TGCGCCAGCAACCTGCGGCCGGAACACGGTCAGCCCCAGCATTTT. This sequence encodes CASNLRPEHGQPQHF.